This TCR beta chain was observed in a study of T cell repertoires in cytomegalovirus infection. For the study at large: It was recently identified HLA-C-restricted and well-studied HLA-B-restricted CMV epitopes that the study used. CMV infection plus the matching HLA type was flagged by public TCR beta signatures. General observations from the study: HLA-C-restricted CMV clonotypes gave the most frequent clonotype in two of eight donors. Cumulative frequency (of public TCR beta family members) identified carriers of CMV plus the relevant HLA.

Trimming shortened V by 0 bases and J by 1 base, and 6 bases separated the two germline ends. CDR1 is MNHEY, CDR2 SVGEGT, per germline. The CDR3 has 14 residues. This clonotype has a count of ten or more. Its antigen is still unknown. In TCRdb, the reads were re-called with MiXCR into one record per CDR3 protein. The sample has roughly 920,000 distinct CDR3 sequences, roughly 30% seen once. The sequences come from cultured CD8+ T cells from PBMCs, collected from culture after CMV antigen stimulation. The chain recombines TRBV6-2 or TRBV6-3 with TRBJ1-2, with D tentatively TRBD1 (5 bases). The clonotype originates from a human donor in good health (CMV status not recorded). Some clones in this sample may be carry-over from other donors' samples. The CDR3 region has the DNA TGTGCCAGCAGTTACTCGACAGTTAACTATGGCTACACCTTC. This codes for CASSYSTVNYGYTF.